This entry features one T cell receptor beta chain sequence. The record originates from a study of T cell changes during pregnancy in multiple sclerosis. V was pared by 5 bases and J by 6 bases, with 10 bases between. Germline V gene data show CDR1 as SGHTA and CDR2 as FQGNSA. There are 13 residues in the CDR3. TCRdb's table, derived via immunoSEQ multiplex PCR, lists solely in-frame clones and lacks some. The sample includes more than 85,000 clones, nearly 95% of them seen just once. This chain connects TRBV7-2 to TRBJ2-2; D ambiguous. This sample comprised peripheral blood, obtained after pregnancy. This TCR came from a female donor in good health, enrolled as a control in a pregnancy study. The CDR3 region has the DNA TGTGCCAGCAGCCGCGGAAGTTCCGGGGAGCTGTTTTTT. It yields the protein CASSRGSSGELFF.